These 28 T cell receptor beta chains originate from one sample sequenced in a study of shared clonotypes between healthy human individuals. Produced via immunoSEQ multiplex PCR; TCRdb's table is partial and in-frame only. The sample records over a million clones, under 80% being singletons. Sequences were obtained from memory CD4+ T cells sorted from blood. As to subset: CD45RA-negative fraction. These receptors all stem from a man aged 18-30 years in good health.

The sample holds a few counts of this clone. The J gene is TRBJ2-7, the V gene TRBV28; maybe TRBD1 (5 bases). The germline V gene has CDR1 MDHEN and CDR2 SYDVKM. V dropped 6 bases and J dropped 2 bases, with 11 bases sitting between them. The CDR3 covers 13 residues. For the CDR3, the DNA is TGTGCCAGCAGGACTGACAGAACCTACGAGCAGTACTTC. It specifies CASRTDRTYEQYF.

In this sample, this clone turned up many times. The chain uses TRBV5-6 and TRBJ2-5; D gene uncertain. The V gene's germline CDR1 is SGHDT and CDR2 YYEEEE. CDR3 length: 13 amino acids. V lost 4 bases, J lost 3 bases, and 10 bases lay in between. The CDR3 DNA reads TGTGCCAGCAGCCCCCCGGCGGAAGAGACCCAGTACTTC. Amino acid sequence: CASSPPAEETQYF.

In nucleotides, the CDR3 is TGTGCCAGTAGTCTGGACAGGCGCTATGGCTACACCTTC. Its protein product is CASSLDRRYGYTF. The chain links TRBV19 to TRBJ1-2, with 7 bases aligning to TRBD1. The CDR3 is 13 residues long. Germline V gene sequence: CDR1 LNHDA, CDR2 SQIVND (reference sequence). Losses at the gene ends were 5 bases for V and 4 bases for J; bases not matched to a gene: 4.

The chain has TRBV9 and TRBJ2-1; 9 bases are a match to TRBD2. The germline CDR1 and CDR2 sequences are SGDLS and YYNGEE. The CDR3 is 15 amino acids. The J segment lost 8 bases and the V segment lost 4 bases, leaving 10 bases of the junction unmatched. This CDR3 reads CASSLEGGRGDEQFF. CDR3 nucleotide sequence: TGTGCCAGCAGCCTAGAGGGCGGGAGGGGGGATGAGCAGTTCTTC.

J is TRBJ2-6 and V is TRBV5-4; 11 bases are shared with TRBD1. The CDR3 length is 19 residues. Germline loops: CDR1 SGHNT, CDR2 YYREEE (reference sequence). Unmatched junction bases numbered 9, after V lost 4 bases and J lost 0 bases. CDR3 region: CASSAAGQGVLSGANVLTF. In nucleotides, the CDR3 is TGTGCCAGCAGCGCCGCGGGACAGGGGGTCCTCTCTGGGGCCAACGTCCTGACTTTC. Full variable domain (missing parts from reference TRBV5-4 and TRBJ2-6): ETGVTQSPTHLIKTRGQQVTLRCSSQSGHNTVSWYQQALGQGPQFIFQYYREEENGRGNFPPRFSGLQFPNYSSELNVNALELDDSALYLCASSAAGQGVLSGANVLTFGAGSRLTVL.

The chain joins TRBV7-9 to TRBJ1-5; D gene unclear. CDR1 and CDR2 (germline): SEHNR, FQNEAQ (reference sequence). The CDR3 runs to 16 residues. V dropped 1 base and J dropped 2 bases, with 12 bases sitting between them. DNA of the CDR3: TGTGCCAGCAGCTTAGAAGGCCAGTTGGGCAATCAGCCCCAGCATTTT. It yields the protein CASSLEGQLGNQPQHF. Combining the CDR3 with reference TRBV7-9 and TRBJ1-5 gives the whole variable domain DTGVSQNPRHKITKRGQNVTFRCDPISEHNRLYWYRQTLGQGPEFLTYFQNEAQLEKSRLLSDRFSAERPKGSFSTLEIQRTEQGDSAMYLCASSLEGQLGNQPQHFGDGTRLSIL.

This clone was recorded a few times. The V call is TRBV11-2, the J call TRBJ2-5; 12 nucleotides agree with TRBD2. V was clipped by 5 bases and J by 5 bases; unmatched bases: 6. CDR1 and CDR2 (germline): SGHAT, FQNNGV. This CDR3 is 15 amino acids long. The chain's CDR3 is CASSTLAGGRETQYF. In DNA, the CDR3 is TGTGCCAGCAGCACCCTAGCGGGGGGGAGGGAGACCCAGTACTTC.

This clone was observed a handful of times. The chain employs TRBV6-1 and TRBJ1-2; TRBD1 might be the D (6 bases). Germline assignment: CDR1 MNHNS and CDR2 SASEGT. The V end lost 9 bases, the J end lost 7 bases, and 15 bases lay between the germline ends. The CDR3 consists of 12 residues. CDR3 nucleotides: TGTGCCAGTTACCGGGACATAGGTGGCTACACCTTC. It codes for CASYRDIGGYTF.

This chain connects TRBV19 to TRBJ2-3; perhaps TRBD2 as D (5 bases). The CDR3 totals 13 residues. Trimming took 0 bases from V and 11 from J, leaving 12 bases between them. Germline V gives CDR1 LNHDA, CDR2 SQIVND (reference sequence). CDR3 protein: CASSIDKIAWQYF. The DNA for the CDR3 is TGTGCCAGTAGTATAGATAAAATAGCGTGGCAGTATTTT.

The rearrangement joins TRBV5-4 to TRBJ2-1; 10 nucleotides line up with TRBD2. The germline V gene encodes CDR1 SGHNT and CDR2 YYREEE (reference sequence). The CDR3 contains 15 residues. J gave up 10 bases and V 0 bases, and 7 bases lay outside the gene matches. The CDR3 protein is CASSLAASGSYEQFF. CDR3 in DNA: TGTGCCAGCAGCTTGGCGGCTAGCGGGAGCTACGAGCAGTTCTTC.

This clone was recorded a few times. The chain combines TRBV5-1 with TRBJ1-1, with TRBD1 matching over 9 bases. The CDR3 runs 15 residues. The J segment lost 0 bases and the V segment lost 4 bases, leaving 4 bases of the junction unmatched. Germline V CDR1 and CDR2: SGHRS, YFSETQ. The CDR3 sequence is CASSPGDRVNTEAFF. Here the CDR3 DNA reads TGCGCCAGCAGCCCAGGGGACAGGGTGAACACTGAAGCTTTCTTT.

This rearrangement joins TRBV2 to TRBJ2-7; TRBD2 aligns across 9 bases. Germline loops: CDR1 SNHLY, CDR2 FYNNEI. The CDR3 runs 15 residues. Trimming cost V 4 bases and J 0 bases; bases outside gene matches: 4. CDR3: CASSASGVSSYEQYF. In nucleotides, the CDR3 is TGTGCCAGCAGTGCTAGCGGGGTTAGCTCCTACGAGCAGTACTTC. Full variable domain (rest looked up from reference TRBV2 and TRBJ2-7): EPEVTQTPSHQVTQMGQEVILRCVPISNHLYFYWYRQILGQKVEFLVSFYNNEISEKSEIFDDQFSVERPDGSNFTLKIRSTKLEDSAMYFCASSASGVSSYEQYFGPGTRLTVT.

This clone was detected only a few times. The rearrangement joins TRBV10-3 to TRBJ2-5; D possibly uses TRBD1 or TRBD2 (6 bases each). This CDR3 region has 14 residues. Germline loops: CDR1 ENHRY, CDR2 SYGVKD. Trimming removed 11 bases at V and 7 bases at J, with 23 bases between. The CDR3 nucleotides read TGTGCCCCTTTAGGCCGGGGGCGGGGTTTGACCCAGTACTTC. Amino acids: CAPLGRGRGLTQYF.

This clone turned up a few times. The rearrangement uses TRBV2 and TRBJ2-2; D may be TRBD2 (7 bases). The CDR3 extends over 15 amino acids. V dropped 0 bases and J dropped 5 bases, with 10 bases sitting between them. Germline V lookup: CDR1 SNHLY, CDR2 FYNNEI. The CDR3 coding sequence is TGTGCCAGCAGTGAAGCGGGAGGGGGAACCGGGGAGCTGTTTTTT. It translates to CASSEAGGGTGELFF. The full variable domain, in which reference TRBV2 and TRBJ2-2 provide the parts outside the CDR3, is EPEVTQTPSHQVTQMGQEVILRCVPISNHLYFYWYRQILGQKVEFLVSFYNNEISEKSEIFDDQFSVERPDGSNFTLKIRSTKLEDSAMYFCASSEAGGGTGELFFGEGSRLTVL.

The chain has TRBV2 and TRBJ2-7; D is ambiguous. Trimming cost V 5 bases and J 2 bases, with 7 bases left between them. The germline V gene encodes CDR1 SNHLY and CDR2 FYNNEI. This CDR3 comprises 12 residues. The DNA for the CDR3 is TGTGCCAGCAGTAATCTGGCCTACGAGCAGTACTTC. This translates into CASSNLAYEQYF.

J is TRBJ2-1 and V is TRBV18; unclear D gene. V lost 5 bases and J 4 bases, leaving 15 bases between the germline ends. In germline, CDR1 is KGHSH, CDR2 LQKENI. This CDR3 is built from 15 residues. The CDR3 spells CASSAPLGWYNEQFF. CDR3 DNA sequence: TGTGCCAGCTCAGCCCCACTTGGATGGTACAATGAGCAGTTCTTC.

The genes are TRBV15 and TRBJ1-5, with 8 bases matching TRBD1. The CDR3 extends over 13 amino acids. With 3 bases clipped from V and 9 bases from J, the junction kept 4 bases outside the gene matches. Germline values: CDR1 LNHNV, CDR2 YYDKDF (reference sequence). As DNA, the CDR3 is TGTGCCACCAGCAGGGACAGGGCGGGGCCCCAGCATTTT. Its translation: CATSRDRAGPQHF.

The J gene is TRBJ2-1, the V gene TRBV5-4, with 7 nucleotides matching TRBD1. The germline gives CDR1 SGHNT, CDR2 YYREEE (reference sequence). Unmatched junction bases numbered 7, after V lost 4 bases and J lost 3 bases. The CDR3 runs to 15 residues. The CDR3 protein is CASSAGTEDYNEQFF. The DNA for the CDR3 is TGTGCCAGCAGCGCCGGGACAGAAGACTACAATGAGCAGTTCTTC.

CDR3 coding DNA: TGTGCCATCGGCGGGGACGGAGAAAACTATGGCTACACCTTC. Translated, it gives CAIGGDGENYGYTF. The chain carries TRBV10-3 and TRBJ1-2; tentative D call: TRBD1 (5 bases). There are 14 residues in the CDR3. Trimming left V 8 bases short and J 2 bases short, with 15 bases between. The germline CDR1 and CDR2 sequences are ENHRY and SYGVKD.

The V and J genes are TRBV5-1 and TRBJ1-1; 7 bases match TRBD1. Germline V lookup: CDR1 SGHRS, CDR2 YFSETQ. CDR3 length: 15 amino acids. Trimming at V came to 4 bases and at J to 4 bases, leaving 10 bases not matched to a gene. CDR3 region: CASSPDPQGGTEAFF. DNA for the CDR3: TGCGCCAGCAGCCCGGACCCTCAGGGGGGCACTGAAGCTTTCTTT.

This clone was counted only a few times. V usage is TRBV28 and J usage is TRBJ2-4; perhaps TRBD2 as D (6 bases). Trimming left V 3 bases short and J 1 base short, with 7 bases between. The CDR3 consists of 14 residues. The germline CDR1 and CDR2 sequences are MDHEN and SYDVKM. CDR3 nucleotides: TGTGCCAGCAGTTTTGGGGGGGCCAAAAACATTCAGTACTTC. The encoded protein is CASSFGGAKNIQYF. The variable domain in full, completed from reference TRBV28 and TRBJ2-4, reads DVKVTQSSRYLVKRTGEKVFLECVQDMDHENMFWYRQDPGLGLRLIYFSYDVKMKEKGDIPEGYSVSREKKERFSLILESASTNQTSMYLCASSFGGAKNIQYFGAGTRLSVL.

This chain connects TRBV11-2 to TRBJ2-2; D possibly corresponds to TRBD1 (5 bases). Trimming took 5 bases from V and 2 from J, leaving 12 bases between them. This CDR3 comprises 15 residues. Germline CDR1 is SGHAT and CDR2 is FQNNGV. The CDR3 region has the DNA TGTGCCAGCAGCGTCATAGGGGTTAACACCGGGGAGCTGTTTTTT. The encoded protein is CASSVIGVNTGELFF.

This rearrangement joins TRBV2 to TRBJ2-3; the D is unclear. The CDR3 sequence is 13 residues long. Germline values: CDR1 SNHLY, CDR2 FYNNEI. V was clipped by 6 bases and J by 4 bases, with 11 bases between them. The CDR3 loop reads CASRAYPPDTQYF. In DNA form, the CDR3 reads TGTGCCAGCAGAGCCTACCCGCCAGATACGCAGTATTTT.

The chain combines TRBV2 with TRBJ2-3; 10 positions match TRBD1. Unmatched junction bases numbered 2, after V lost 5 bases and J lost 3 bases. Germline-derived CDR1 and CDR2 are SNHLY and FYNNEI. The CDR3 covers 14 residues. This CDR3 is CASSKDRGTDTQYF. Here the CDR3 DNA reads TGTGCCAGCAGTAAGGACAGGGGGACAGATACGCAGTATTTT.

J is TRBJ2-7 and V is TRBV7-6; D ambiguous. The CDR3 covers 14 residues. CDR1 and CDR2 (germline): SGHVS, FNYEAQ. The germline V and J ends were trimmed by 0 bases and 2 bases, with 8 bases remaining between them. The CDR3 sequence is CASSLAVRTYEQYF. CDR3 bases: TGTGCCAGCAGCTTAGCGGTGCGCACCTACGAGCAGTACTTC.

The gene calls are TRBV27 and TRBJ2-7; D assignment may be TRBD1 or TRBD2 (5 bases each). Germline loops: CDR1 MNHEY, CDR2 SMNVEV (reference sequence). The CDR3 is made up of 14 amino acids. V was trimmed by 3 bases and J by 5 bases, leaving 14 bases between them. The DNA for the CDR3 is TGTGCCAGCAGTTTGGAATCCTCGGGGCACGAGCAGTACTTC. Translation gives CASSLESSGHEQYF.

The chain combines TRBV6-1 with TRBJ1-2; 8 bases are shared with TRBD1. The CDR3 spans 16 residues. The V and J ends lost 4 bases and 4 bases, in that order; junction bases with no gene match: 11. Germline CDR1 MNHNS, CDR2 SASEGT. The chain's CDR3 is CASSGSPGQASYGYTF. In nucleotides, the CDR3 is TGTGCCAGCAGTGGTTCACCGGGACAGGCGTCCTATGGCTACACCTTC.

This clone has just one count. The J gene is TRBJ2-1, the V gene TRBV5-6; 9 bases are shared with TRBD2. This CDR3 region has 16 residues. The J segment lost 1 base and the V segment lost 4 bases, leaving 6 bases of the junction unmatched. Germline CDR1 and CDR2: SGHDT and YYEEEE. The CDR3 is CASSPRGGWSYNEQFF. The CDR3 coding sequence is TGTGCCAGCAGCCCGCGGGGGGGCTGGTCCTACAATGAGCAGTTCTTC.